The 8 T cell receptor beta chains listed next were all sequenced from one sample in a study of shared clonotypes between healthy human individuals. Measured with immunoSEQ multiplex PCR; TCRdb has only the in-frame clones, and not every one. This table holds roughly 410,000 clones, approximately 96% found once. Sequencing input: memory CD8+ T cells sorted from blood. Noted subset: CD45RO+ cells pooled with CCR7-negative TemRA cells. These receptors originate from a man aged 30 to 39 in good health.

Here the CDR3 DNA reads TGTGCCAGCTCACCACCGCCGACTAGCGGGAGCTACGAGCAGTACTTC. This translates into CASSPPPTSGSYEQYF. The chain joins TRBV18 to TRBJ2-7; 12 bases agree with TRBD2. CDR3 length equals 16 residues. Germline trimming cut 0 bases from V and 3 bases from J; bases unmatched to any gene: 3. Germline V gives CDR1 KGHSH, CDR2 LQKENI.

This chain links TRBV7-2 with TRBJ1-2; D gene uncertain. This CDR3 region has 13 residues. The V end was cut by 4 bases, the J end by 5 bases, with 11 bases between. Germline V gives CDR1 SGHTA, CDR2 FQGNSA. CDR3 residues: CASSSDALYGYTF. CDR3 bases: TGTGCCAGCAGCTCGGACGCCCTATATGGCTACACCTTC.

This clone was observed a few times. This sequence joins TRBV10-3 and TRBJ1-2; D unclear. Germline V CDR1 and CDR2: ENHRY, SYGVKD. CDR3 size: 13 residues. Trimming took 11 bases from V and 7 from J, leaving 20 bases between them. CDR3 nucleotide sequence: TGTGCCGGAGGTATGCAGGAGAAGGGTGGCTACACCTTC. Protein: CAGGMQEKGGYTF.

The V call is TRBV5-5, the J call TRBJ1-5, with 7 nucleotides matching TRBD1. V lost 8 bases and J lost 5; bases outside the gene matches: 4. The CDR3 is made up of 12 amino acids. The germline CDR1 and CDR2 sequences are SGHKS and YYEKEE (reference sequence). This CDR3 is CASGTDYQPQHF. CDR3 coding DNA: TGTGCCAGTGGGACAGACTATCAGCCCCAGCATTTT.

The chain uses TRBV10-3 and TRBJ2-5; 11 bases map to TRBD2. Germline assignment: CDR1 ENHRY and CDR2 SYGVKD. The CDR3 contains 16 residues. Unmatched junction bases numbered 10, after V lost 8 bases and J lost 2 bases. The CDR3 spells CAIGTSGGPKQETQYF. The CDR3 coding sequence is TGTGCCATCGGGACTAGCGGAGGGCCGAAGCAAGAGACCCAGTACTTC.

The V call is TRBV27, the J call TRBJ2-7, with 12 positions matching TRBD2. With V trimmed by 2 bases and J by 4 bases, 3 bases remained unmatched. The CDR3 length is 15 residues. CDR1 and CDR2 from the germline V gene are MNHEY and SMNVEV (reference sequence). CDR3 region: CASSLASGRGYEQYF. In nucleotides, the CDR3 is TGTGCCAGCAGTTTAGCTAGCGGGAGGGGATACGAGCAGTACTTC.

J is TRBJ1-1 and V is TRBV7-3, with 9 bases identical to TRBD1. Germline CDR1 and CDR2: SGHTA and FQGTGA. J was trimmed by 3 bases and V by 5 bases; bases with no gene match: 1. The CDR3 is made up of 13 amino acids. In DNA, the CDR3 is TGTGCCAGCAGCAGACAGGGGGACACTGAAGCTTTCTTT. Translating it yields CASSRQGDTEAFF.

The V and J genes are TRBV10-1 and TRBJ2-7, with 8 positions matching TRBD2. Looked up from germline, CDR1 is WNHNN and CDR2 is SYGVQD (reference sequence). With 0 bases clipped from V and 3 bases from J, the junction kept 16 bases outside the gene matches. This CDR3 has 19 amino acids. CDR3 sequence (DNA): TGCGCCAGCAGTGAGTCAATGGGGGATACTAGCGGAGTGGGCTACGAGCAGTACTTC. It translates to CASSESMGDTSGVGYEQYF.